This T cell receptor (beta chain) derives from a study of cytomegalovirus exposure and HLA in healthy donors. Study background: A later analysis reported the approximately 120 validation repertoires used the same platform as the approximately 670 first-cohort repertoires. Study-level findings and limits: The classifier was said to identify cytomegalovirus status with high specificity and sensitivity. Specific recognition of CMV antigens was confirmed in vitro for a few chains (all CMV-associated).

The V gene's germline CDR1 is SGHTA and CDR2 FQGNSA. V lost 1 base and J lost 7, with 14 bases in between. The CDR3 covers 16 residues. The repertoire was sequenced with immunoSEQ multiplex PCR; TCRdb's copy has only in-frame clones and lacks some. The repertoire holds fewer than 150,000 clones, roughly nine tenths seen once, with about 4.1% in the top ten. As regards this clone: The antigen is unknown.

The rearrangement links TRBV7-2 to TRBJ1-6; TRBD1 might be the D (5 bases). Sequences were obtained from PBMCs. The receptor was derived from a man in his late teens or twenties in good health and CMV-seropositive. CDR3 amino acids: CASSLGTSDSNSPLHF. The CDR3 DNA sequence: TGTGCCAGCAGCTTAGGGACAAGCGATTCAAATTCACCCCTCCACTTT.